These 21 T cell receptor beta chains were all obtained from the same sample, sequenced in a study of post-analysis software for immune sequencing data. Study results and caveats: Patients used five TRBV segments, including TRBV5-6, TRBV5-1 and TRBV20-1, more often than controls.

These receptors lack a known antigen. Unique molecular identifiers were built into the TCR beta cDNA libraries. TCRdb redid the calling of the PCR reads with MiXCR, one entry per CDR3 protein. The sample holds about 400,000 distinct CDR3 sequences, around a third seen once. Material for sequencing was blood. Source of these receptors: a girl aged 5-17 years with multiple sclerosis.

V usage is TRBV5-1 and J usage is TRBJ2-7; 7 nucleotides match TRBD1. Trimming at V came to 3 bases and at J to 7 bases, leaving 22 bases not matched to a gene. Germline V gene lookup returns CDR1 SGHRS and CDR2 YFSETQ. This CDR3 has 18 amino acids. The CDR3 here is CASSSGRDRASQGNEQYF. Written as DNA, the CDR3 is TGCGCCAGCAGCTCGGGAAGGGACAGAGCCTCGCAGGGCAATGAGCAGTACTTC.

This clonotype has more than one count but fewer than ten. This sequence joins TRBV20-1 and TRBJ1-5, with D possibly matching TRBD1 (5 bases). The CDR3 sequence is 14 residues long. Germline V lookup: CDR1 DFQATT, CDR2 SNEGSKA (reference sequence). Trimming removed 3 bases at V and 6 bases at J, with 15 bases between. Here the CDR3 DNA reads TGCAGTGCTAGGGTAGGGGAAAAGGGTCAGCCCCAGCATTTT. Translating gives CSARVGEKGQPQHF.

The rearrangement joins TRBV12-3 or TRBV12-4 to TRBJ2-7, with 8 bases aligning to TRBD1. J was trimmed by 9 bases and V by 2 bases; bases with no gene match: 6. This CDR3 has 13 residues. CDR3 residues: CASSLFRGRGQYF. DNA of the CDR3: TGTGCCAGCAGTTTATTCAGGGGGCGGGGGCAGTACTTC.

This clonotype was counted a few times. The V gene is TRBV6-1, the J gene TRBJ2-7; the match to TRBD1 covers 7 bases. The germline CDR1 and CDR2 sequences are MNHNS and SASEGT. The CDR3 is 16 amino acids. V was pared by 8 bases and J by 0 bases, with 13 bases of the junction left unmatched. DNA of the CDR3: TGTGCCAGCTCCGGACAGGCCCAATCTAGCTCCTACGAGCAGTACTTC. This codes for CASSGQAQSSSYEQYF.

The CDR3: CASSSPGLAGVDEQYF. CDR3 DNA sequence: TGTGCCAGCAGTTCCCCGGGGCTAGCGGGGGTGGATGAGCAGTACTTC. This chain joins TRBV28 and TRBJ2-7; 10 bases align to TRBD2. Germline V gives CDR1 MDHEN, CDR2 SYDVKM. J was trimmed by 7 bases and V by 4 bases; bases with no gene match: 13. The CDR3 sequence is 16 residues long. The full variable domain, rest sourced from reference TRBV28 and TRBJ2-7, is DVKVTQSSRYLVKRTGEKVFLECVQDMDHENMFWYRQDPGLGLRLIYFSYDVKMKEKGDIPEGYSVSREKKERFSLILESASTNQTSMYLCASSSPGLAGVDEQYFGPGTRLTVT.

CDR3 nucleotides: TGTGCCAGCAAGTTTAGCAGCTCCTACAATGAGCAGTTCTTC. Translating gives CASKFSSSYNEQFF. The chain links TRBV27 to TRBJ2-1; D gene ambiguous. V lost 7 bases, J lost 0 bases, and 10 bases lay in between. The CDR3 is made up of 14 amino acids. CDR1 is MNHEY, CDR2 SMNVEV, per germline (reference sequence).

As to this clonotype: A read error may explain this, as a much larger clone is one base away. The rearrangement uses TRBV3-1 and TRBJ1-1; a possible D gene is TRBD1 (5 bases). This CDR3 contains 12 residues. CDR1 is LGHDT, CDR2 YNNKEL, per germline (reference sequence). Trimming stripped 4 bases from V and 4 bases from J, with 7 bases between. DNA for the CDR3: TGTGCCAGCAGCCGGGGGAGCACTGAAGCTTTCTTT. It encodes CASSRGSTEAFF.

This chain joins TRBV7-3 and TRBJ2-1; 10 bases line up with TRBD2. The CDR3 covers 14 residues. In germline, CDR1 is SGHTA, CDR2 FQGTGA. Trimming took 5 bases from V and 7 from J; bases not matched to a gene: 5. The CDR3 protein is CASSKRGGLNEQFF. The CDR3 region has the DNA TGTGCCAGCAGCAAGCGGGGGGGCTTGAATGAGCAGTTCTTC. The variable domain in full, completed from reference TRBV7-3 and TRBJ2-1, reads GAGVSQTPSNKVTEKGKYVELRCDPISGHTALYWYRQSLGQGPEFLIYFQGTGAADDSGLPNDRFFAVRPEGSVSTLKIQRTERGDSAVYLCASSKRGGLNEQFFGPGTRLTVL.

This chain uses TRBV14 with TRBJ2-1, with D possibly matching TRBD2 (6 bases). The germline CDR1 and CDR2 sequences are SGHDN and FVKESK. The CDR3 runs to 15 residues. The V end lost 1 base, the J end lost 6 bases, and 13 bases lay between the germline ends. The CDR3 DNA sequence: TGTGCCAGCAGCCAAGGGGCGGGACCGAGCAATGAGCAGTTCTTC. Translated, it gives CASSQGAGPSNEQFF.

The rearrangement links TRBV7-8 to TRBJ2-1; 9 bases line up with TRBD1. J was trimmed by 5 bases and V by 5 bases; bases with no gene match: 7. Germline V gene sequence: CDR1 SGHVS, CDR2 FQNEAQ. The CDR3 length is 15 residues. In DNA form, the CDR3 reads TGTGCCAGCAGCGTACAGGGGGCATCAGACAATGAGCAGTTCTTC. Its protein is CASSVQGASDNEQFF.

DNA for the CDR3: TGTGCCAGCAGTCCAGACAGGCCGGTGGATGAGCAGTTCTTC. It is translated as CASSPDRPVDEQFF. The chain is built from TRBV2 and TRBJ2-1; D might be TRBD1 (6 bases). The CDR3 totals 14 residues. Deletions cut 5 bases from V and 8 bases from J, with 16 bases between. Looked up from germline, CDR1 is SNHLY and CDR2 is FYNNEI.

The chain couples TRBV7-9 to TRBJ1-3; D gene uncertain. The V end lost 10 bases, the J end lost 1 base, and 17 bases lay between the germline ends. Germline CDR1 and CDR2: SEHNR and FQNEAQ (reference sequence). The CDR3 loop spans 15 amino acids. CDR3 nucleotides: TGTGCCACCTCACAGAGGGCTATTTCTGGAAACACCATATATTTT. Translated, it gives CATSQRAISGNTIYF.

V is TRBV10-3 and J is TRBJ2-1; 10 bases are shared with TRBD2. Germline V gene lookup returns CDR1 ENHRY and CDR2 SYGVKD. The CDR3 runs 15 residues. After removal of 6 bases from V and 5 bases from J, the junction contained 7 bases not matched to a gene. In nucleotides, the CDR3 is TGTGCCATCAGCTTCAGCGGGGGGGCTCACAATGAGCAGTTCTTC. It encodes CAISFSGGAHNEQFF.

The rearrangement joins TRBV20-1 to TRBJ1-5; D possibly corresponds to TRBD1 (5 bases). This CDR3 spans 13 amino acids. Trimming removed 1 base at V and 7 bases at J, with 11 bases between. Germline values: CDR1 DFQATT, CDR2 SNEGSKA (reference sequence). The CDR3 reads CSARGTGEQPQHF. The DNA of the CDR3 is TGCAGTGCTAGAGGCACGGGGGAACAGCCCCAGCATTTT.

CDR3 in amino acids: CSAWGGAEQFF. CDR3 sequence (DNA): TGCAGTGCCTGGGGAGGGGCTGAGCAGTTCTTC. The rearrangement links TRBV20-1 to TRBJ2-1; 7 nucleotides line up with TRBD2. Trimming took 6 bases from V and 9 from J; bases not matched to a gene: 5. Per the germline V gene, CDR1 is DFQATT and CDR2 is SNEGSKA (reference sequence). CDR3 length: 11 amino acids.

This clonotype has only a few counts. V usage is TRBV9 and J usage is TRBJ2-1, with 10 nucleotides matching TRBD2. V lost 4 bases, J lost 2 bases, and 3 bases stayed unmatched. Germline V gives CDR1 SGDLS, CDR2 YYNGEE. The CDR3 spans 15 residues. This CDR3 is CASSSSGGTYNEQFF. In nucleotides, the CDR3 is TGTGCCAGCAGCAGTAGCGGGGGGACCTACAATGAGCAGTTCTTC.

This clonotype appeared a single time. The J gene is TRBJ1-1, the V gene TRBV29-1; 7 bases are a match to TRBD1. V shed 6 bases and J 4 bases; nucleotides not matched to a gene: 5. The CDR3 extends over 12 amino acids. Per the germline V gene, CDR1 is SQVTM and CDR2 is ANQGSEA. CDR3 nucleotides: TGCAGCGTGTACAGGGGAGGCACTGAAGCTTTCTTT. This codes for CSVYRGGTEAFF.

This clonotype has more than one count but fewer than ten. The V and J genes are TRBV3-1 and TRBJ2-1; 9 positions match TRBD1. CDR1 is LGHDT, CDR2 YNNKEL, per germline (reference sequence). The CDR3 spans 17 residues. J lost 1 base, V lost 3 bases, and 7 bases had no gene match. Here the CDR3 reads CASSQGYRGQSYNEQFF. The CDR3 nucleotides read TGTGCCAGCAGCCAGGGCTACAGGGGGCAATCCTACAATGAGCAGTTCTTC.

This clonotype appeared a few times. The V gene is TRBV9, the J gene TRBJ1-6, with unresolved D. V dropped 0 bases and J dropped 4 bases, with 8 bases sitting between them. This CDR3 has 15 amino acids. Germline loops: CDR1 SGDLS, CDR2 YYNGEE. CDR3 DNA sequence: TGTGCCAGCAGCGTAGGACTCCCGTATAATTCACCCCTCCACTTT. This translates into CASSVGLPYNSPLHF.

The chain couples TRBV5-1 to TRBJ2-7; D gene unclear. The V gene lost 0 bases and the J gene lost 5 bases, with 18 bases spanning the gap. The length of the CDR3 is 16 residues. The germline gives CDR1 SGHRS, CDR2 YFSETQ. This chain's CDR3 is CASSLVGSPPSNEQYF. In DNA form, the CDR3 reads TGCGCCAGCAGCTTGGTGGGCAGTCCCCCCTCGAACGAGCAGTACTTC.

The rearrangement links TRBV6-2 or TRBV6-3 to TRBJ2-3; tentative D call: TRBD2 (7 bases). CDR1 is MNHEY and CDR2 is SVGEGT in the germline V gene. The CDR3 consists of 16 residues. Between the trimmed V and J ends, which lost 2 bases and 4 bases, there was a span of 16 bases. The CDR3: CASSYSGRGGADTQYF. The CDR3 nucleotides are TGTGCCAGCAGTTACAGCGGAAGGGGGGGCGCAGATACGCAGTATTTT.